This T cell receptor (beta chain) was retrieved from a study of blood T cell repertoires in COVID-19. Overall study context: Sources were T cells, B-cell-depleted T cells, or PBMCs; the material itself was cDNA or gDNA.

The germline V and J ends were trimmed by 4 bases and 13 bases, with 30 bases remaining between them. This CDR3 is 16 amino acids long. Germline V gene lookup returns CDR1 SGHRS and CDR2 YFSETQ. Sequenced by immunoSEQ multiplex PCR; TCRdb stores in-frame clones only, minus some. The sample holds 150,000 to 200,000 clones; around 90% are singletons and the top ten take roughly 1.5%. The TCR sequence derives from a woman aged 45-65 years with acute or convalescent COVID-19. Sequenced sample: peripheral blood. The chain has TRBV5-1 and TRBJ2-7, with D perhaps matching TRBD1 (6 bases). CDR3 sequence (DNA): TGCGCCAGCAGCATATCGGGATCGTTTTCTTCGGGACACTATTACTTC. Translated, it gives CASSISGSFSSGHYYF.